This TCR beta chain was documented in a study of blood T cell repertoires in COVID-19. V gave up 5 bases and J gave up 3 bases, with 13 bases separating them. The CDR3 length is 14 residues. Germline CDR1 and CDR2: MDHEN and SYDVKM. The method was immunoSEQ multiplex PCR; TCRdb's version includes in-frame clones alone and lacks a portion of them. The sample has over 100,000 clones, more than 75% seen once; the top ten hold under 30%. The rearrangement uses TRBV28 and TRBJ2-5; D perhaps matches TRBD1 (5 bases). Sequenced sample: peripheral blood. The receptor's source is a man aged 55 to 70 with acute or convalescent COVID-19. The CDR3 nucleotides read TGTGCCAGCAGTAGGTTCAGGGCCGAAGAGACCCAGTACTTC. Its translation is CASSRFRAEETQYF.